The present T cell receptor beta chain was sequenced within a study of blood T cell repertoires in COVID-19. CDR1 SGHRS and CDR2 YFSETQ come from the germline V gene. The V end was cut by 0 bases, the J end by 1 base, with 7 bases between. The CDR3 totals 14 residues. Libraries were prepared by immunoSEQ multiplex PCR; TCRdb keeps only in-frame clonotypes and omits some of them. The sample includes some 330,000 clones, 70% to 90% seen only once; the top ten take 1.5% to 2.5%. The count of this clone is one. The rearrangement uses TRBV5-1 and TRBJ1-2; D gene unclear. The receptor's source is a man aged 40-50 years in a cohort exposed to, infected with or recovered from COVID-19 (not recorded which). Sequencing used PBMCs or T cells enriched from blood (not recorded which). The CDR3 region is CASSLDGNNYGYTF. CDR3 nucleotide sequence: TGCGCCAGCAGCTTGGACGGGAATAACTATGGCTACACCTTC.